The present entry profiles one T cell receptor (beta chain) with its context. Its specificity is not known. It was through 5'RACE template switching that TCR cDNA was made, with a universal primer site and UMIs added. Using its own MiXCR run on the 5' RACE reads, TCRdb lists one record per CDR3 protein. The table includes 250,000 to 350,000 distinct CDR3 sequences, less than 9.5% detected once. This sample is drawn from a study of T cells after yellow fever vaccination. Study at large: Those fractions that held only low numbers of cells were prepared using the SMART-Seq v4 Ultra Low Input RNA kit.

Trimming shortened V by 4 bases and J by 5 bases, and 8 bases separated the two germline ends. Germline V CDR1 and CDR2: SGHTA, FQGNSA. The CDR3 is made up of 12 amino acids. Overall study results and limits: The study found a weaker secondary response that peaked faster, day 5 versus 15. Post-booster samples contained most primary-vaccination clones (around 95% CD4, 88% CD8).

This clonotype originated in a man between 18 and 35 years old who received the YFV17D yellow fever vaccine. The source was CD4+ T cells sorted from PBMCs, collected 5 days after the yellow fever booster vaccination. The gene calls are TRBV7-2 and TRBJ1-2; no clear D. CDR3 region: CASSSGSYGYTF. The CDR3 bases are TGTGCCAGCAGCTCGGGTTCTTATGGCTACACCTTC.